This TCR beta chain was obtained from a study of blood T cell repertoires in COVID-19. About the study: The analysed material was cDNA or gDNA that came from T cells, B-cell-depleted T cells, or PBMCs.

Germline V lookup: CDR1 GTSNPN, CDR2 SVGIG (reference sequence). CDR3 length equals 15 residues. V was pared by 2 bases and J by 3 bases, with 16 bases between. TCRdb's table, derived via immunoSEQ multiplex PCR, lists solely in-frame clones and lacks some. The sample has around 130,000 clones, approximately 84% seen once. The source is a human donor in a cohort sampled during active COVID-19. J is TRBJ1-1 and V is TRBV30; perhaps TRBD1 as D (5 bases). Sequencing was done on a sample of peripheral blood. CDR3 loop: CAWSPIQVGYTEAFF. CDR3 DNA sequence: TGTGCCTGGAGTCCAATACAGGTCGGGTACACTGAAGCTTTCTTT. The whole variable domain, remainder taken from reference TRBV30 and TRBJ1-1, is SQTIHQWPATLVQPVGSPLSLECTVEGTSNPNLYWYRQAAGRGLQLLFYSVGIGQISSEVPQNLSASRPQDRQFILSSKKLLLSDSGFYLCAWSPIQVGYTEAFFGQGTRLTVV.